These 19 T cell receptor beta chains came from one sample sequenced in a study of blood T cell repertoires in COVID-19. TCRdb's copy holds only in-frame clones and misses some; the assay was immunoSEQ multiplex PCR. The table lists about 210,000 clones, approximately 85% of them singletons, with 5.2% in the top ten. Sequencing input: peripheral blood. These receptors all stem from a woman in her 70s with COVID-19, enrolled during active disease.

In the case of this clone: Other DNA sequences from this sample encode an identical CDR3 as well. This chain uses TRBV19 with TRBJ1-1, with D perhaps TRBD1 (6 bases). This CDR3 comprises 13 residues. V lost 3 bases and J 2 bases, leaving 7 bases between the germline ends. In germline, CDR1 is LNHDA, CDR2 SQIVND (reference sequence). CDR3 nucleotides: TGTGCCAGTAGTATCAGGGGAAACACTGAAGCTTTCTTT. Translating it yields CASSIRGNTEAFF.

The CDR3, as DNA: TGTGCCAGCAGCTCCTCGGGACATTACGAGCAGTACTTC. Its translation is CASSSSGHYEQYF. This chain connects TRBV7-6 to TRBJ2-7, with a possible D match to TRBD1 (6 bases). V was shortened by 4 bases and J by 4 bases, with 11 bases between the two germline ends. Looked up from germline, CDR1 is SGHVS and CDR2 is FNYEAQ. The CDR3 is 13 amino acids.

The genes are TRBV28 and TRBJ1-4, with a weak D call TRBD1 (6 bases). The length of the CDR3 is 16 residues. The V gene lost 2 bases and the J gene lost 2 bases, with 12 bases spanning the gap. The germline V gene encodes CDR1 MDHEN and CDR2 SYDVKM. The CDR3: CASSLRGGVTNEKLFF. The DNA for the CDR3 is TGTGCCAGCAGTTTAAGAGGGGGGGTGACTAATGAAAAACTGTTTTTT. The whole variable domain, filled in from reference TRBV28 and TRBJ1-4, reads DVKVTQSSRYLVKRTGEKVFLECVQDMDHENMFWYRQDPGLGLRLIYFSYDVKMKEKGDIPEGYSVSREKKERFSLILESASTNQTSMYLCASSLRGGVTNEKLFFGSGTQLSVL.

Points on this clone: Other DNA sequences in this sample translate to the same CDR3. The chain joins TRBV4-3 to TRBJ1-1, with TRBD1 identical over 10 bases. The junction had 2 bases not matched to a gene; V was cut back by 3 bases and J by 4 bases. Germline values: CDR1 LGHNA, CDR2 YSLEER. The CDR3 spans 14 residues. Here the CDR3 reads CASSQGQGTTEAFF. The DNA of the CDR3 is TGCGCCAGCAGCCAGGGACAGGGGACCACTGAAGCTTTCTTT.

This chain links TRBV4-3 with TRBJ2-7; a possible D gene is TRBD1 (5 bases). Germline V CDR1 and CDR2: LGHNA, YSLEER. Trimming left V 1 base short and J 1 base short, with 14 bases between. This CDR3 has 16 residues. CDR3 amino acids: CASSQGPGLGSYEQYF. CDR3 sequence (DNA): TGCGCCAGCAGCCAAGGCCCAGGGTTGGGGTCCTACGAGCAGTACTTC.

The J gene is TRBJ2-5, the V gene TRBV5-1; TRBD2 aligns across 11 bases. Per germline, CDR1 SGHRS and CDR2 YFSETQ. The CDR3 consists of 15 residues. Trimming at V came to 3 bases and at J to 1 base, leaving 2 bases not matched to a gene. CDR3: CASSSGTSGQETQYF. CDR3 coding DNA: TGCGCCAGCAGCTCGGGGACTAGCGGCCAAGAGACCCAGTACTTC. Full variable domain (remainder filled in from reference TRBV5-1 and TRBJ2-5): KAGVTQTPRYLIKTRGQQVTLSCSPISGHRSVSWYQQTPGQGLQFLFEYFSETQRNKGNFPGRFSGRQFSNSRSEMNVSTLELGDSALYLCASSSGTSGQETQYFGPGTRLLVL.

The J gene is TRBJ1-5, the V gene TRBV7-9; tentatively, D is TRBD1 (6 bases). Trimming pared 4 bases from V and 3 bases from J, leaving 22 bases between. The CDR3 extends over 18 amino acids. Germline CDR1 SEHNR, CDR2 FQNEAQ (reference sequence). DNA of the CDR3: TGTGCCAGCAGCTACATACTAACAGGGCCCGGGGTCAATCAGCCCCAGCATTTT. As protein: CASSYILTGPGVNQPQHF.

CDR3 nucleotides: TGTGCCATCAAAGAGGGCGACTATGGCTACACCTTC. Amino acids: CAIKEGDYGYTF. This sequence joins TRBV10-3 and TRBJ1-2; D is unclear. The CDR3 extends over 12 amino acids. Per germline, CDR1 ENHRY and CDR2 SYGVKD. V was shortened by 7 bases and J by 3 bases, with 9 bases between the two germline ends.

The chain employs TRBV19 and TRBJ2-7, with 7 bases matching TRBD2. V shed 10 bases, J shed 5 bases, and the junction held 17 bases outside the gene matches. CDR3 length: 15 amino acids. Germline loops: CDR1 LNHDA, CDR2 SQIVND (reference sequence). CDR3 sequence reads: CATTPGGIGENEQYF. The CDR3 DNA sequence: TGTGCCACCACCCCCGGGGGGATTGGTGAGAACGAGCAGTACTTC.

This chain uses TRBV4-1 with TRBJ2-7, with a tentative D call TRBD1 (5 bases). Trimming stripped 2 bases from V and 1 base from J, with 9 bases between. Germline V gives CDR1 MGHRA, CDR2 YSYEKL. The CDR3 length is 14 residues. The CDR3 loop reads CASSQTRGSYEQYF. In DNA form, the CDR3 reads TGCGCCAGCAGCCAAACAAGGGGTTCCTACGAGCAGTACTTC.

This clone occurred a few times. The chain recombines TRBV2 with TRBJ1-2, with D unclear. The V end lost 4 bases, the J end lost 4 bases, and 16 bases lay between the germline ends. The CDR3 runs 15 residues. From germline, CDR1 is SNHLY and CDR2 FYNNEI. The DNA for the CDR3 is TGTGCCAGCAGTGCCCAAGTGAGAGTCGGCTATGGCTACACCTTC. Translation: CASSAQVRVGYGYTF.

This chain joins TRBV19 and TRBJ1-5, with D maybe TRBD1 (6 bases). Germline V lookup: CDR1 LNHDA, CDR2 SQIVND (reference sequence). V shed 6 bases and J shed 2 bases, with 14 bases lying between them. The CDR3 contains 15 residues. In nucleotides, the CDR3 is TGTGCCAGTAGATTACAGGGTACGGGCAATCAGCCCCAGCATTTT. As protein: CASRLQGTGNQPQHF.

J is TRBJ2-3 and V is TRBV5-4; 9 bases fit TRBD2. The CDR3 length is 15 residues. CDR1 and CDR2 from the germline V gene are SGHNT and YYREEE (reference sequence). V lost 4 bases to trimming and J lost 7 bases; unmatched junction nucleotides: 10. Here the CDR3 reads CASSRASGAGYTQYF. The CDR3 region has the DNA TGTGCCAGCAGCCGCGCTAGCGGGGCAGGGTATACGCAGTATTTT.

V is TRBV11-1 and J is TRBJ1-1, with TRBD1 matching over 7 bases. J lost 1 base, V lost 5 bases, and 4 bases had no gene match. CDR3 length: 14 amino acids. Germline CDR1 and CDR2: SGHAT and FQDESV (reference sequence). CDR3 nucleotide sequence: TGTGCCAGCAGCCGTACAGGGGCGAACACTGAAGCTTTCTTT. Its protein is CASSRTGANTEAFF.

The DNA for the CDR3 is TGTGCCAGCAGTCCAGCTAACTATGGCTACACCTTC. Translating gives CASSPANYGYTF. The chain couples TRBV7-9 to TRBJ1-2; D gene ambiguous. Germline CDR1 and CDR2: SEHNR and FQNEAQ (reference sequence). This CDR3 comprises 12 residues. V gave up 6 bases and J gave up 0 bases, with 5 bases separating them.

As concerns this clone: Other nucleotide sequences from this sample produce the same CDR3. The chain recombines TRBV27 with TRBJ1-5, with 7 positions matching TRBD1. CDR1 is MNHEY and CDR2 is SMNVEV in the germline V gene (reference sequence). The ends lost 3 bases at V and 2 bases at J; junction bases unmatched: 1. This CDR3 comprises 14 residues. This CDR3 is CASSFGQGNQPQHF. The DNA of the CDR3 is TGTGCCAGCAGTTTCGGACAGGGCAATCAGCCCCAGCATTTT.

This clone was observed a single time. This chain's CDR3 is CASSDGLAGTGELFF. Here the CDR3 DNA reads TGTGCCAGCAGTGATGGACTAGCGGGCACCGGGGAGCTGTTTTTT. V gene TRBV2 combines with J gene TRBJ2-2; TRBD2 agrees at 11 bases. The ends lost 3 bases at V and 4 bases at J; junction bases unmatched: 1. This CDR3 is built from 15 residues. CDR1 is SNHLY, CDR2 FYNNEI, per germline.

The V gene is TRBV7-9, the J gene TRBJ2-1; 10 bases align to TRBD2. Germline CDR1 is SEHNR and CDR2 is FQNEAQ (reference sequence). V lost 5 bases to trimming and J lost 4 bases; unmatched junction nucleotides: 8. The CDR3 extends over 16 amino acids. The DNA for the CDR3 is TGTGCCAGCAGCGCACATAGCGGGAGGAAGTACAATGAGCAGTTCTTC. Translated: CASSAHSGRKYNEQFF. The complete variable domain, with remaining parts taken from reference TRBV7-9 and TRBJ2-1, reads DTGVSQNPRHKITKRGQNVTFRCDPISEHNRLYWYRQTLGQGPEFLTYFQNEAQLEKSRLLSDRFSAERPKGSFSTLEIQRTEQGDSAMYLCASSAHSGRKYNEQFFGPGTRLTVL.

The chain recombines TRBV27 with TRBJ1-6; 7 positions match TRBD1. The V segment lost 6 bases and the J segment 6 bases; nucleotides outside the gene matches: 11. This CDR3 contains 16 residues. Germline V gene sequence: CDR1 MNHEY, CDR2 SMNVEV (reference sequence). The CDR3 spells CASRPPTGTANSPLHF. The CDR3 nucleotides read TGTGCCAGCAGACCACCTACCGGGACAGCTAATTCACCCCTCCACTTT.